This T cell receptor (beta chain) was found in a study of HIV-infected patients and healthy controls. General observations from the study: CDR3 sharing between individuals was lower in HIV-infected patients than in healthy controls.

The CDR3 has 13 residues. V shed 4 bases and J shed 7 bases, with 13 bases lying between them. Germline lookup yields CDR1 GTSNPN and CDR2 SVGIG (reference sequence). To note about this clonotype: Its specificity is not known.

cDNA was made from approximately 0.55 ug RNA using alpha and beta constant primers. Separate chain-specific third strand synthesis with multiplexing indices produced the alpha and beta libraries. A 23-cycle PCR with P5s and P7 primers followed a short adapter-adding first PCR. MiXCR, applied by TCRdb to the 5' RACE reads, yields one record per CDR3 protein. The sample contains around 7,600 distinct CDR3 sequences, 8% to 10% of which appear only once. The repertoire came from unfractionated whole blood and reflected all unsorted peripheral T cells. The sample consisted of blood, taken before antiretroviral therapy. The receptor was derived from an adult with HIV infection. This rearrangement joins TRBV30 to TRBJ1-4; a possible D gene is TRBD1 (5 bases). The CDR3 region has the DNA TGTGCCTGGAATCGTCAGGGAAGTGAAAAACTGTTTTTT. Its translation is CAWNRQGSEKLFF.